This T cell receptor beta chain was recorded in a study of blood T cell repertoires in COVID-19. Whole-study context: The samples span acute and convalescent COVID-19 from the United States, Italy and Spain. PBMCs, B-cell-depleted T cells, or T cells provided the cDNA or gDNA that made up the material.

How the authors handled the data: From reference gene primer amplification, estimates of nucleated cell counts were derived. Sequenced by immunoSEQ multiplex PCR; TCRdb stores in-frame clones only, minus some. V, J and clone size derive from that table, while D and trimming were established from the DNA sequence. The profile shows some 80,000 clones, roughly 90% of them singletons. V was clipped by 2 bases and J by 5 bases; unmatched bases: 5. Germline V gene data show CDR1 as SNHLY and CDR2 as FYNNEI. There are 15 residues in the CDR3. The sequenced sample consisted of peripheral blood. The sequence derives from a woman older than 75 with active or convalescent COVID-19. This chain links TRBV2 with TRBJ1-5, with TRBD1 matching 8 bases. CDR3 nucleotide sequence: TGTGCCAGCAGTGAATGGGCAGGGGGCGATCAGCCCCAGCATTTT. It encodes CASSEWAGGDQPQHF.